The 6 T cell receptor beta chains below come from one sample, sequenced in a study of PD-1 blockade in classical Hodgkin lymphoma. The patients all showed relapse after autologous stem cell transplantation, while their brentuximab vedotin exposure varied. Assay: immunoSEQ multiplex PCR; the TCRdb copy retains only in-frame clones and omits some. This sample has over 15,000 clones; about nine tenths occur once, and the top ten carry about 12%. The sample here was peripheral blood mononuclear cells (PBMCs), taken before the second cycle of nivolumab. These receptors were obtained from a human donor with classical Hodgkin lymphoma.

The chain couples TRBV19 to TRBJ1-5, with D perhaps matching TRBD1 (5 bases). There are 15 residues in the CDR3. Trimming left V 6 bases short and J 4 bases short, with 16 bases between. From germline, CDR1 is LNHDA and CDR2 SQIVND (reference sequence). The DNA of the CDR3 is TGTGCCAGTAGACCCAGGGATCCGACAAATCAGCCCCAGCATTTT. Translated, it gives CASRPRDPTNQPQHF.

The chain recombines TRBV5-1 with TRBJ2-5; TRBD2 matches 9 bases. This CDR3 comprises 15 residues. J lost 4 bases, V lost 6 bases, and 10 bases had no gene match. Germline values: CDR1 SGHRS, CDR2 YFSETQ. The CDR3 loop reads CASNPGGGAGETQYF. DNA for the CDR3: TGCGCCAGCAACCCCGGCGGGGGGGCGGGAGAGACCCAGTACTTC.

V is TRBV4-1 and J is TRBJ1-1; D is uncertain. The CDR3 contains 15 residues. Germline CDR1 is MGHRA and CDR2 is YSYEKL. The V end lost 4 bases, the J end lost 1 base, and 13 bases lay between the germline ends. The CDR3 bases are TGCGCCAGCAGCCTAATTGGGTGGGGGAACACTGAAGCTTTCTTT. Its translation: CASSLIGWGNTEAFF.

CDR3 DNA sequence: TGTGCCAGCAGCTTGACAGGGCTAGCCTCTGGAAACACCATATATTTT. Translation: CASSLTGLASGNTIYF. This sequence joins TRBV7-8 and TRBJ1-3, with 7 bases identical to TRBD1. V trimming: 3 bases; J trimming: 0 bases; junction bases outside the gene matches: 5. This CDR3 has 16 amino acids. Germline assignment: CDR1 SGHVS and CDR2 FQNEAQ.

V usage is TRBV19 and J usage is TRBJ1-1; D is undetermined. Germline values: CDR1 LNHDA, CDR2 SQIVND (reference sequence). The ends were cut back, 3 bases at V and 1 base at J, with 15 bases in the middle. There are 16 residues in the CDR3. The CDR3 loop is CASSIFLRLTNTEAFF. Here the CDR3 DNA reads TGTGCCAGTAGTATTTTTCTGAGACTTACGAACACTGAAGCTTTCTTT.

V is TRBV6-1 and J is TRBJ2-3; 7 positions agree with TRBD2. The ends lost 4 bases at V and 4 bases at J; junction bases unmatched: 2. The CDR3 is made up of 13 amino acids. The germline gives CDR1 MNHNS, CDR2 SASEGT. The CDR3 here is CASSAGRADTQYF. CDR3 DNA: TGTGCCAGCAGTGCAGGGAGGGCAGATACGCAGTATTTT.